The clone carrying this T cell receptor (beta chain) showed up just once. What it recognizes is unknown. This record comes from a study of blood T cell dynamics during melanoma immunotherapy. Background on the study: Metastatic melanoma patients received first-line pembrolizumab or nivolumab plus ipilimumab. Study-level points and caveats: Unlike progressors, later disease-control patients had W3 repertoires gaining clonality or diversity.

Profiling relied on immunoSEQ multiplex PCR, and the TCRdb table lists in-frame clones only, not all of them. The table shows 4,900 or so clones, with 70% to 90% occurring only once. The CDR3 has 15 amino acids. V lost 0 bases to trimming and J lost 3 bases, with 12 bases between them. Germline lookup yields CDR1 MNHNY and CDR2 SVGAGI (reference sequence). The time point: pre-treatment baseline. Sampling occurred pretreatment (T0) and at week 3 (W3), after cycle one of checkpoint blockade. The TCR was taken from a human donor with melanoma. The material was blood, obtained from a patient treated with checkpoint blockade. The V gene is TRBV6-6, the J gene TRBJ2-7; D may be TRBD1 or TRBD2 (5 bases each). The CDR3 DNA reads as TGTGCCAGCAGTTACTCCCCGGGACCCCACTACGAGCAGTACTTC. Amino acid sequence: CASSYSPGPHYEQYF.